This is a list of T cell receptor beta chains from one sample in a study of blood T cell repertoires in COVID-19. Data came from immunoSEQ multiplex PCR; TCRdb stores just in-frame clones and leaves some out. Of 55,000 to 65,000 clones in the sample, 75% to 90% were seen once. Sample: peripheral blood. The receptor source for this set is a human donor in a cohort sampled during active COVID-19. CDR3s include the opening cysteine and the closing phenylalanine or tryptophan. A D gene is named only where the DNA matches it firmly. Clone size is shown for a subset of rows, as once, few, many or a class of expanded clone.

J | D | size | V | DNA | CDR3
TRBJ1-2 | TRBD1 | - | TRBV30 | TGTGCCTGGAGTGTTTTGAGGGGGCCGCTAGATGGCTACACCTTC | CAWSVLRGPLDGYTF
TRBJ2-1 | - | - | TRBV29-1 | TGCAGCGTTGATGGGGGGAGTGTAAATGAGCAGTTCTTC | CSVDGGSVNEQFF
TRBJ2-7 | - | - | TRBV30 | TGTGCCTGGAGCCTAGACCGAGACTACGAGCAGTACTTC | CAWSLDRDYEQYF
TRBJ2-6 | TRBD2 | - | TRBV3-1/TRBV3-2 | TGTGCCAGCAGCCAAGACGCGGGGGGACGCTCTGGGGCCAACGTCCTGACTTTC | CASSQDAGGRSGANVLTF
TRBJ2-1 | TRBD2 | - | TRBV5-4 | TGTGCCAGCAGCTTAGCGGGGGTCGGCCGGGGGCAGTTCTTC | CASSLAGVGRGQFF
TRBJ2-1 | TRBD1 | - | TRBV19 | TGTGCCAGTAGTATGTATCCCCCAGGGGGCGGCTCCTACAATGAGCAGTTCTTC | CASSMYPPGGGSYNEQFF
TRBJ1-2 | TRBD1 | once | TRBV6-5 | TGTGCCAGCAGGGAGGGGGCCAGCTATGGCTACACCTTC | CASREGASYGYTF
TRBJ1-3 | TRBD1 | - | TRBV9 | TGTGCCAGCAGCGTTCAGGGGGGACCCGGAAACACCATATATTTT | CASSVQGGPGNTIYF
TRBJ2-3 | TRBD1 | - | TRBV23-1 | TGCGCCAGCAGTCAACAGGGGGCACCAGATACGCAGTATTTT | CASSQQGAPDTQYF
TRBJ1-1 | - | - | TRBV5-1 | TGCGCCAGCAGCTTGGGAGAACCTACCAATGAAGCTTTCTTT | CASSLGEPTNEAFF
TRBJ2-4 | - | - | TRBV7-8 | TGTGCCAGCAGCTCAAAGCCCCCAAGAAGTACGGCCAAAAACATTCAGTACTTC | CASSSKPPRSTAKNIQYF
TRBJ1-6 | - | - | TRBV7-9 | TGTGCCAGCAGTCGTGGGGGGAATTCACCCCTCCACTTT | CASSRGGNSPLHF
TRBJ2-1 | - | - | TRBV27 | TGTGCCAGCAGTCCTTGGAGAGGGGGGGCCGGGAATGAGCAGTTCTTC | CASSPWRGGAGNEQFF
TRBJ2-5 | TRBD1 | - | TRBV5-1 | TGCGCCAGCAGCCGGGACAGGGGAGAGACCCAGTACTTC | CASSRDRGETQYF
TRBJ2-7 | - | few | TRBV2 | TGTGCCAGCAGTGAAAGGGGGTACGAGCAGTACTTC | CASSERGYEQYF
TRBJ1-4 | - | - | TRBV15 | TGTGCCACCAGCACCCGGACAGCAACTAATGAAAAACTGTTTTTT | CATSTRTATNEKLFF
TRBJ1-6 | - | once | TRBV18 | TGTGCCAGCTCACCTAACGGGGATTCACCCCTCCACTTT | CASSPNGDSPLHF
TRBJ2-6 | TRBD1 | few | TRBV19 | TGTGCCAGTAGGCGAGATGGACAGGGGGCCGGGGCCAACGTCCTGACTTTC | CASRRDGQGAGANVLTF
TRBJ2-3 | TRBD2 | - | TRBV3-1/TRBV3-2 | TGTGCCAGCAGCGCCCGACTAGCGGGCACAGATACGCAGTATTTT | CASSARLAGTDTQYF
TRBJ2-2 | - | - | TRBV11-3 | TGTGCCAGCAGCTTAGCGGGGGGCCTTCACACCGGGGAGCTGTTTTTT | CASSLAGGLHTGELFF
TRBJ1-4 | TRBD1 | once | TRBV2 | TGTGCCAGCGGGGACAGGCGGTCCAATGAAAAACTGTTTTTT | CASGDRRSNEKLFF
TRBJ2-3 | TRBD1 | - | TRBV7-9 | TGTGCCAGCAGCCCCAGGGGGCCGGATACGCAGTATTTT | CASSPRGPDTQYF
TRBJ2-7 | TRBD2 | - | TRBV9 | TGTGCCAGCAGCGTGGGACTAGCGACCTACGAGCAGTACTTC | CASSVGLATYEQYF
TRBJ2-5 | TRBD2 | - | TRBV6-1 | TGTGCCAGCAGTGTGTCGGTAGCGGGGTCGGGGGAGACCCAGTACTTC | CASSVSVAGSGETQYF
TRBJ1-1 | TRBD1 | - | TRBV15 | TGTGCCACCAGCAGAGGAGGCAGGGGGCTTGTCACTGAAGCTTTCTTT | CATSRGGRGLVTEAFF
TRBJ2-2 | - | - | TRBV5-5 | TGTGCCAGCAGCTTCGGGGAAGGAGTGAACACCGGGGAGCTGTTTTTT | CASSFGEGVNTGELFF
TRBJ1-1 | - | - | TRBV5-5 | TGTGCCAGCAGCTTGGGCAGGTACACTGAAGCTTTCTTT | CASSLGRYTEAFF
TRBJ1-4 | TRBD1 | few | TRBV10-1 | TGCGCCAGCAGTGAGTCCCCGACAGGGACGTATGAAAAACTGTTTTTT | CASSESPTGTYEKLFF
TRBJ2-5 | - | - | TRBV5-1 | TGCGCCAGCAGCCCTGCGAACCCAGGGGCAGAGACCCAGTACTTC | CASSPANPGAETQYF
TRBJ2-7 | TRBD2 | - | TRBV11-3 | TGTGCCAGCAGCCCGGGGACTAGCGGGCCCCACGAGCAGTACTTC | CASSPGTSGPHEQYF
TRBJ2-6 | - | - | TRBV5-4 | TGTGCCAGCAGAACTTCTGGGGCCAACGTCCTGACTTTC | CASRTSGANVLTF
TRBJ1-6 | TRBD1 | - | TRBV3-1/TRBV3-2 | TGTGCCAGCAGCCCACCGGGACAGCGGAGGGGTTCACCCCTCCACTTT | CASSPPGQRRGSPLHF
TRBJ2-4 | TRBD1 | - | TRBV3-1/TRBV3-2 | TGTGCCAGCAGCCAAAAGGGGGCGAACATTCAGTACTTC | CASSQKGANIQYF
TRBJ1-6 | TRBD1 | - | TRBV6-2/TRBV6-3 | TGTGCCAGCAGTGAGACAGGGGGTAATTCACCCCTCCACTTT | CASSETGGNSPLHF
TRBJ1-2 | - | few | TRBV5-1 | TGCGCCAGCAGCTTGGGACAGGCGAACTATGGCTACACCTTC | CASSLGQANYGYTF
TRBJ1-1 | - | once | TRBV28 | TGTGCCAGCAGTTCCCCAGGGCGCGCTGAAGCTTTCTTT | CASSSPGRAEAFF
TRBJ1-6 | TRBD1 | - | TRBV30 | TGTGCCTGGAGGGCGGGGACAGGGTCAAATTCACCCCTCCACTTT | CAWRAGTGSNSPLHF
TRBJ1-3 | - | - | TRBV18 | TGTGCCAGCTCGCCCGACCCCGGGGGGTTTGCTGGAAACACCATATATTTT | CASSPDPGGFAGNTIYF
TRBJ2-2 | TRBD1 | - | TRBV4-1 | TGCGCCAGCAGCCATACAGGGGGAGCGAACACCGGGGAGCTGTTTTTT | CASSHTGGANTGELFF
TRBJ2-5 | TRBD1 | - | TRBV2 | TGTGCCAGCAGGGCAGTTTGGGACAGCCAAGAGACCCAGTACTTC | CASRAVWDSQETQYF
TRBJ1-2 | TRBD1 | few | TRBV6-1 | TGTGCCAGCAGTGAAGCTGGGGGACAGAACTATGGCTACACCTTC | CASSEAGGQNYGYTF
TRBJ1-4 | - | - | TRBV27 | TGTGCCAGCAGTTTTTTGGGGGGGGAAAAACTGTTTTTT | CASSFLGGEKLFF
TRBJ2-7 | TRBD2 | - | TRBV6-2/TRBV6-3 | TGTGCCAGCAGTCTGGACATCGAACACCTCCGGGACTACAACTACGAGCAGTACTTC | CASSLDIEHLRDYNYEQYF
TRBJ2-7 | TRBD1 | - | TRBV7-9 | TGTGCCAGCAGCTCGACAGGGGTCGCGTACGAGCAGTACTTC | CASSSTGVAYEQYF